The clone carrying this T cell receptor beta chain came up once. Its antigen is not known. The data were produced by immunoSEQ multiplex PCR, yet TCRdb's version contains in-frame clones alone and is incomplete. The table has tens of thousands of clones, 92% seen once. The sample originates from a study of T cells in tuberculosis. At the level of the study: Blood was taken before or within 7 days of anti-tuberculosis therapy.

The CDR3 spans 13 residues. Germline CDR1 is LNHNV and CDR2 is YYDKDF (reference sequence). J was trimmed by 5 bases and V by 0 bases; bases with no gene match: 0. The time point: new active TB diagnosis, blood taken before or within 7 days of starting treatment. The study, taken as a whole, reports: Smaller distances to GMM-specific TCRs suggested their expansion in active tuberculosis. Shorter CDR3-alpha in active tuberculosis partly drove smaller distances.

The receptor was derived from an adult with tuberculosis. Some clones in this sample may be carry-over from other donors' samples. V and J are TRBV15 and TRBJ2-7; the match to TRBD1 covers 8 bases. This sample comprised PBMCs, obtained at tuberculosis diagnosis. DNA of the CDR3: TGTGCCACCAGCAGAGACAGGGGGCACGAGCAGTACTTC. This gives the protein CATSRDRGHEQYF.